The T cell receptor beta chain under discussion was sequenced for a study of T-cell reconstitution after alpha-beta-depleted transplantation in children. Points from the study as a whole: Some patients' high day-60 TCRbeta diversity was attributed to recipient cells surviving conditioning.

Only a few counts were recorded for this clonotype. Its specificity is not known. Unique molecular identifiers were incorporated during preparation of the TCRbeta library. TCRdb analysed the PCR reads with MiXCR anew, one entry per CDR3 protein. Of about 980,000 distinct CDR3 sequences listed, about 30% are singletons. This CDR3 comprises 14 residues. The germline CDR1 and CDR2 sequences are SEHNR and FQNEAQ (reference sequence). Trimming pared 1 base from V and 3 bases from J, leaving 9 bases between. The sequence derives from a boy in the first two years of life who had a stem cell transplant for SCID, so the T cells may come from the graft donor. The chain employs TRBV7-9 and TRBJ2-5; D is ambiguous. Sequenced here: PBMCs, mostly from graft donor cells, sampled 360 days after TCRalphabeta/CD19-depleted stem cell transplant. The CDR3 DNA is TGTGCCAGCAGCTTAGATCTTGCGAAAGAGACCCAGTACTTC. Its translation is CASSLDLAKETQYF.